This TCR beta chain stems from a study of T cell changes during pregnancy in multiple sclerosis. Generated by immunoSEQ multiplex PCR, the TCRdb table keeps only in-frame clones and is missing some. The sample contains some 49,000 clones, around 87% of which appear only once. Trimming at V came to 4 bases and at J to 9 bases, leaving 15 bases not matched to a gene. Germline V gene lookup returns CDR1 SNHLY and CDR2 FYNNEI. The CDR3 runs 17 residues. This receptor was identified in a female donor in good health, enrolled as a control in a pregnancy study. This chain links TRBV2 with TRBJ2-1; 10 bases map to TRBD1. The sample in question was peripheral blood, obtained after pregnancy. The CDR3: CASSGQTGTGVWLEQFF. DNA of the CDR3: TGTGCCAGCAGTGGTCAGACCGGGACAGGGGTTTGGCTTGAGCAGTTCTTC.